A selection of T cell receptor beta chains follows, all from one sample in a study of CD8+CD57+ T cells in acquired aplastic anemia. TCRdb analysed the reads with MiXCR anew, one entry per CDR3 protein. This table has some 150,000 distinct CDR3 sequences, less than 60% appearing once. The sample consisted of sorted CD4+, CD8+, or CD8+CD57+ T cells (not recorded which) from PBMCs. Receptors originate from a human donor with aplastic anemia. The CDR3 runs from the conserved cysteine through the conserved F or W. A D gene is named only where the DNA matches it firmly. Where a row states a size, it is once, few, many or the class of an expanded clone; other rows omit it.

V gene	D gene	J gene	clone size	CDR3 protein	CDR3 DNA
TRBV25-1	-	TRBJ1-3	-	CASSADLPSGNTIYF	TGTGCCAGCAGTGCGGACCTTCCCTCTGGAAACACCATATATTTT
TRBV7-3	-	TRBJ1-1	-	CASAIQGNTEAFF	TGTGCCAGCGCCATCCAAGGGAACACTGAAGCTTTCTTT
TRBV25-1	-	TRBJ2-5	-	CASSDPSTPRTQYF	TGTGCCAGCAGTGATCCTTCCACCCCACGGACCCAGTACTTC
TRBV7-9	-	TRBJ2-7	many	CASSLRSRPYEQYF	TGTGCCAGCAGCTTAAGGTCCCGTCCCTACGAGCAGTACTTC
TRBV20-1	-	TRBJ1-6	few	CSAVRTLSEPLHF	TGCAGTGCGGTAAGGACGTTGTCGGAGCCCCTCCACTTT
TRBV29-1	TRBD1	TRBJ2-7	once	CSSLRSTGAYEQYF	TGCAGCAGTTTACGATCGACAGGGGCCTACGAGCAGTACTTC
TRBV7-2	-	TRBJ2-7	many	CASTSGGGLRNEQYF	TGTGCCAGCACCTCAGGTGGGGGGCTAAGGAACGAGCAGTACTTC
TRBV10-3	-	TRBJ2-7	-	CAISGRTGSYEQYF	TGTGCCATCAGTGGGAGGACCGGGAGCTACGAGCAGTACTTC
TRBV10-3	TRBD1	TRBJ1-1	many	CAIGQGGHTEAFF	TGTGCCATCGGACAGGGGGGACACACTGAAGCTTTCTTT
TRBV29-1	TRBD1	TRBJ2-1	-	CSVGDRVLGEQFF	TGCAGCGTAGGGGACAGGGTTCTGGGGGAGCAGTTCTTC
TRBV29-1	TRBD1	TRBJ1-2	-	CSSGRDSYGYTF	TGCAGCTCGGGGAGGGACAGCTATGGCTACACCTTC
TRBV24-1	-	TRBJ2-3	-	CATSEGRASSDTQYF	TGTGCCACCAGTGAAGGACGGGCTAGTTCAGATACGCAGTATTTT
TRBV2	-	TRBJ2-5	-	CASSVGGVQETQYF	TGTGCCAGCAGTGTGGGCGGGGTCCAAGAGACCCAGTACTTC
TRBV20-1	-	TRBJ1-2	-	CSAILNGYTF	TGCAGTGCTATACTGAATGGCTACACCTTC
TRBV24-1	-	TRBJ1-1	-	CATSGGDRVTEAFF	TGTGCCACCAGTGGGGGTGACCGTGTTACTGAAGCTTTCTTT
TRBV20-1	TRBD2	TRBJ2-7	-	CSAWGGSASGSSHEQYF	TGCAGTGCTTGGGGTGGAAGCGCTAGCGGGAGTTCCCACGAGCAGTACTTC
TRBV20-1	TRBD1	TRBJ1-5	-	CSAQGTAGNSNQPQHF	TGCAGTGCGCAAGGGACAGCGGGAAATAGCAATCAGCCCCAGCATTTT
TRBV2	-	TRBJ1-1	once	CASQTGRTEAFF	TGTGCCAGCCAGACAGGTAGGACTGAAGCTTTCTTT
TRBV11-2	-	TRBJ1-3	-	CASSLVLGGSGNTIYF	TGTGCTAGCAGCTTAGTCTTGGGCGGCTCTGGAAACACCATATATTTT
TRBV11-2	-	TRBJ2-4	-	CASSLVPGGDIQYF	TGTGCCAGCAGCTTAGTCCCAGGGGGGGACATTCAGTACTTC
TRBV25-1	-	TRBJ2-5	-	CASRYLRKQGETQYF	TGTGCCAGCCGTTACCTTAGAAAACAGGGCGAGACCCAGTACTTC
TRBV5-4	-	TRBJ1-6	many	CASSLRVYNSPLHF	TGTGCCAGCAGCTTGCGGGTTTATAATTCACCCCTCCACTTT
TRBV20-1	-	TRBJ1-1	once	CSASSITGTLLDTEAFF	TGCAGTGCCAGTAGTATTACAGGGACCCTTTTGGACACTGAAGCTTTCTTT
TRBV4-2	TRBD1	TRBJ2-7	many	CASSPRDRGDYEQYF	TGTGCCAGCAGCCCGCGGGACAGGGGCGACTACGAGCAGTACTTC